A selection of T cell receptor beta chains follows, all from one sample in a study of T cells in Graves' hyperthyroidism and ophthalmopathy. One entry per CDR3 protein results from TCRdb running MiXCR on the multiplex PCR reads. Of fewer than 350,000 distinct CDR3 sequences listed, 18% are singletons. Sequencing was done on a sample of blood. Receptors originate from a middle-aged woman with Graves' ophthalmopathy. Each CDR3 is given with its conserved first and last residue. D genes are given only for firm matches. Some rows have no size entry. The others give once, few or many, or a class for an expanded clone.

TGCAGTGCTAGGCGACAGGGGACTAACTATGGCTACACCTTC	CSARRQGTNYGYTF	TRBV20-1	TRBJ1-2	many	TRBD1
TGTGCCAGCAGGAGTAAGGGTCCCTACGAGCAGTACTTC	CASRSKGPYEQYF	TRBV2	TRBJ2-7	many	NA
TGTGCCAGCAGTTCATCTGGCCTGGACGAGACCCAGTACTTC	CASSSSGLDETQYF	TRBV28	TRBJ2-5	many	NA
TGTGCCAGCAGTCCACAAGTGGGACAGTCATCCTACGAGCAGTACTTC	CASSPQVGQSSYEQYF	TRBV28	TRBJ2-7	NA	TRBD1
TGTGCTAGTGGTACGAACCCGAGGGGAGGGGTAAATCAGCCCCAGCATTTT	CASGTNPRGGVNQPQHF	TRBV12-5	TRBJ1-5	many	NA
TGTGCCAGCAGACCCTCCGTTTCGCAGCCCCAGCATTTT	CASRPSVSQPQHF	TRBV28	TRBJ1-5	many	NA
TGTGCCAGCAGCTACCGACAGGGGGGGTACCAAGAGACCCAGTACTTC	CASSYRQGGYQETQYF	TRBV11-2	TRBJ2-5	many	TRBD1
TGTGCCAGCAGCTTGTCCAGGGATCAGCCCCAGCATTTT	CASSLSRDQPQHF	TRBV7-2	TRBJ1-5	many	NA
TGCGCCAGCAGCTTGGTCGGGGGCCAAGGGCTAAACACTGAAGCTTTCTTT	CASSLVGGQGLNTEAFF	TRBV5-1	TRBJ1-1	many	NA
TGTGCCAGCAGTTCATCGTCCCCAGGGGCGTCTGTCAAAAACATTCAGTACTTC	CASSSSSPGASVKNIQYF	TRBV6-5	TRBJ2-4	many	NA
TGTGCCAGCAGTCGAACTCACAGAGGGGACATTCAGTACTTC	CASSRTHRGDIQYF	TRBV7-2	TRBJ2-4	many	NA
TGCGCCAGCAGCCAACAGGATACTGGGGCCAACGTCCTGACTTTC	CASSQQDTGANVLTF	TRBV4-3	TRBJ2-6	NA	NA
TGCAGCGTCCTAGGGACTAGCGGGAGGGTCTACGAGCAGTACTTC	CSVLGTSGRVYEQYF	TRBV29-1	TRBJ2-7	few	TRBD2
TGTGCCAGCAGTATTTTCCTCACCGGGGAGCTGTTTTTT	CASSIFLTGELFF	TRBV28	TRBJ2-2	many	NA
TGTGCCAGCAGTGAAGAGGAGGGAACTTCGGCTTTCTTT	CASSEEEGTSAFF	TRBV6-1	TRBJ1-1	once	NA
TGTGCCAGCAGCCCTATGACAGGTTTGAACACTGAAGCTTTCTTT	CASSPMTGLNTEAFF	TRBV7-9	TRBJ1-1	many	NA
TGCGCCAGCAGTGGGGCTTACGAGCAGTACTTC	CASSGAYEQYF	TRBV10-2	TRBJ2-7	many	NA
TGCGCCAGCAGCTTGGTACCGGGGACAAGAAGCTATGGCTACACCTTC	CASSLVPGTRSYGYTF	TRBV5-1	TRBJ1-2	many	NA
TGTGCCAGCAGCCCCCTGGGGGGCGGGAGCTCCTACGAGCAGTACTTC	CASSPLGGGSSYEQYF	TRBV14	TRBJ2-7	many	NA
TGCAGTGCTTGCGTAAGGGCGAACACTGAAGCTTTCTTT	CSACVRANTEAFF	TRBV20-1	TRBJ1-1	once	NA
TGTGCCAGCGGGTGGGCTTTCTTT	CASGWAFF	TRBV7-2	TRBJ1-1	many	NA
TGTGCCAGCAGTTTATATGACAGTCGTGAGACCCAGTACTTC	CASSLYDSRETQYF	TRBV27	TRBJ2-5	many	NA
TGCAGTGCTAGACATCCGAATGGGGCCGGAGATCAGCCCCAGCATTTT	CSARHPNGAGDQPQHF	TRBV20-1	TRBJ1-5	many	NA